Included here is one T cell receptor (beta chain) sequence, with context. The data were produced by immunoSEQ multiplex PCR, yet TCRdb's version contains in-frame clones alone and is incomplete. The data contain more than 50,000 clones, around 87% of them seen just once; the ten biggest clones take up approximately 1.5%. This sample stems from a study of pediatric ulcerative colitis. The V end was cut by 1 base, the J end by 5 bases, with 9 bases between. The CDR3 has 14 residues. Germline V lookup: CDR1 SGHNT, CDR2 YENEEA. The sequenced sample consisted of blood. This sequence joins TRBV11-3 and TRBJ2-1; D is uncertain. The TCR sequence derives from a boy younger than 18 who was a control in a study of pediatric ulcerative colitis. The CDR3 spells CASSLGRLNNEQFF. The DNA for the CDR3 is TGTGCCAGCAGCTTAGGTCGCCTTAACAATGAGCAGTTCTTC.